Listed here are 14 T cell receptor beta chains from one sample, sequenced in a study of T cell changes during pregnancy in multiple sclerosis. Profiling relied on immunoSEQ multiplex PCR, and the TCRdb table lists in-frame clones only, not all of them. The sample holds 40,000 to 60,000 clones, approximately 92% seen once. The specimen comprised peripheral blood, sampled after pregnancy. The receptor set was obtained from a female donor with multiple sclerosis, enrolled in a pregnancy study.

The chain has TRBV9 and TRBJ1-3, with a possible D match to TRBD1 (5 bases). The V and J ends lost 4 bases and 0 bases respectively, with 14 bases between them. The CDR3 totals 16 residues. Germline V gene data show CDR1 as SGDLS and CDR2 as YYNGEE. CDR3 in amino acids: CASSSRQSLSGNTIYF. DNA of the CDR3: TGTGCCAGCAGCTCCCGACAGTCCCTCTCTGGAAACACCATATATTTT.

V gene TRBV27 combines with J gene TRBJ2-3; 7 nucleotides agree with TRBD2. This CDR3 region has 14 residues. J was trimmed by 0 bases and V by 6 bases; bases with no gene match: 3. Per germline, CDR1 MNHEY and CDR2 SMNVEV (reference sequence). The CDR3 region is CASRAGRSTDTQYF. The CDR3 bases are TGTGCCAGCAGAGCGGGACGAAGCACAGATACGCAGTATTTT.

The chain carries TRBV5-6 and TRBJ1-4, with 7 bases that match TRBD1. The CDR3 is made up of 15 amino acids. Germline-derived CDR1 and CDR2 are SGHDT and YYEEEE. J was trimmed by 4 bases and V by 4 bases; bases with no gene match: 7. In DNA, the CDR3 is TGTGCCAGCAGCCCCACGGGGACAGTTAATGAAAAACTGTTTTTT. Translated: CASSPTGTVNEKLFF.

This clone occurred once. This chain links TRBV6-4 with TRBJ2-1, with TRBD2 as a possible D gene (5 bases). The CDR3 extends over 13 amino acids. V was pared by 3 bases and J by 6 bases, with 9 bases between. Germline assignment: CDR1 MRHNA and CDR2 SNTAGT. CDR3 nucleotide sequence: TGTGCCAGCAGTGATCGGGAACCCAATGAGCAGTTCTTC. It specifies CASSDREPNEQFF.

The CDR3 is CASSGLAWDTQYF. As DNA, the CDR3 is TGTGCCAGCTCGGGACTAGCGTGGGATACGCAGTATTTT. The chain recombines TRBV25-1 with TRBJ2-3; 10 nucleotides agree with TRBD2. The CDR3 consists of 13 residues. The V and J ends lost 8 bases and 6 bases, in that order; junction bases with no gene match: 5. The germline gives CDR1 MGHDK, CDR2 SYGVNS.

This sequence joins TRBV11-1 and TRBJ2-7; D perhaps matches TRBD2 (6 bases). The V and J ends lost 1 base and 5 bases respectively, with 15 bases between them. Germline CDR1 and CDR2: SGHAT and FQDESV (reference sequence). The CDR3 loop spans 15 amino acids. In DNA, the CDR3 is TGTGCCAGCAGCTTAGGGCCGACTAGTATCCACGAGCAGTACTTC. This gives the protein CASSLGPTSIHEQYF.

The CDR3 sequence is CASRNVAGAAYEQYF. In DNA, the CDR3 is TGCGCCAGCAGAAACGTGGCGGGGGCAGCCTACGAGCAGTACTTC. V is TRBV5-1 and J is TRBJ2-7, with D tentatively TRBD2 (7 bases). The CDR3 spans 15 residues. V gave up 5 bases and J gave up 2 bases, with 17 bases separating them. Germline CDR1 SGHRS, CDR2 YFSETQ. The full variable domain, rest sourced from reference TRBV5-1 and TRBJ2-7, is KAGVTQTPRYLIKTRGQQVTLSCSPISGHRSVSWYQQTPGQGLQFLFEYFSETQRNKGNFPGRFSGRQFSNSRSEMNVSTLELGDSALYLCASRNVAGAAYEQYFGPGTRLTVT.

This clone was recorded once. V and J are TRBV18 and TRBJ1-2; TRBD1 agrees at 8 bases. Germline assignment: CDR1 KGHSH and CDR2 LQKENI. The CDR3 contains 14 residues. Trimming took 5 bases from V and 3 from J; bases not matched to a gene: 5. The CDR3 protein is CASSYGQGDYGYTF. DNA of the CDR3: TGTGCCAGCTCATACGGACAGGGCGACTATGGCTACACCTTC.

The chain links TRBV7-8 to TRBJ1-6; D remains unclear. Trimming left V 1 base short and J 0 bases short, with 10 bases between. CDR1 and CDR2 (germline): SGHVS, FQNEAQ. This CDR3 has 17 amino acids. The CDR3 bases are TGTGCCAGCAGCTTAGTGGCCAGAAGCTCCTATAATTCACCCCTCCACTTT. Protein product: CASSLVARSSYNSPLHF. Supplemented by reference TRBV7-8 and TRBJ1-6, the full variable domain reads GAGVSQSPRYKVAKRGQDVALRCDPISGHVSLFWYQQALGQGPEFLTYFQNEAQLDKSGLPSDRFFAERPEGSVSTLKIQRTQQEDSAVYLCASSLVARSSYNSPLHFGNGTRLTVT.

CDR3 protein: CASSYSRQVGYEQYF. The CDR3 nucleotides are TGTGCCAGCAGTTACTCGAGACAGGTGGGCTACGAGCAGTACTTC. The rearrangement joins TRBV6-5 to TRBJ2-7; tentatively, D is TRBD1 (6 bases). CDR3 length equals 15 residues. V gave up 0 bases and J gave up 3 bases, with 12 bases separating them. Germline CDR1 reads MNHEY; CDR2 reads SVGAGI.

The rearrangement joins TRBV9 to TRBJ2-1, with D perhaps TRBD2 (5 bases). CDR1 is SGDLS and CDR2 is YYNGEE in the germline V gene. The CDR3 is 12 residues long. Deletions cut 0 bases from V and 8 bases from J, with 6 bases between. The CDR3 is CASSVGEYEQFF. The CDR3 DNA is TGTGCCAGCAGCGTAGGGGAGTATGAGCAGTTCTTC.

The chain joins TRBV19 to TRBJ2-1; TRBD1 matches 10 bases. The germline V gene has CDR1 LNHDA and CDR2 SQIVND (reference sequence). This CDR3 is built from 19 residues. V lost 5 bases to trimming and J lost 0 bases; unmatched junction nucleotides: 13. The CDR3, as DNA: TGTGCCAGTAGTCCCCCGGACAGGGGGATTTTCGGCTCCTACAATGAGCAGTTCTTC. Amino acids: CASSPPDRGIFGSYNEQFF.

The rearrangement uses TRBV13 and TRBJ2-5, with D tentatively TRBD2 (6 bases). Trimming took off 4 bases at V and 1 base at J, with 10 bases between the two ends. The CDR3 is 14 residues long. CDR1 and CDR2 (germline): PRHDT, FYEKMQ (reference sequence). CDR3 nucleotide sequence: TGTGCCAGCAGCTCCGGGGAGGCCCAAGAGACCCAGTACTTC. Its translation: CASSSGEAQETQYF.

The J gene is TRBJ2-7, the V gene TRBV7-2; TRBD1 is a possible D gene (5 bases). CDR1 and CDR2 (germline): SGHTA, FQGNSA. Trimming pared 2 bases from V and 3 bases from J, leaving 14 bases between. The CDR3 extends over 15 amino acids. This chain's CDR3 is CASSLFRDRVYEQYF. The CDR3 DNA follows: TGTGCCAGCAGCTTATTCCGTGACAGAGTCTACGAGCAGTACTTC.